The T cell receptor beta chain described here comes from a study of blood T cell repertoires in COVID-19. The overall study: Sites in the United States, Italy and Spain provided acute and convalescent COVID-19 samples. PBMCs, B-cell-depleted T cells, or T cells were the source of the cDNA or gDNA that made up the material.

This CDR3 spans 19 amino acids. Germline values: CDR1 MDHEN, CDR2 SYDVKM. V trimming: 5 bases; J trimming: 3 bases; junction bases outside the gene matches: 19. Methods used by the authors: Reference gene primer amplification gave nucleated cell count estimates. Measured with immunoSEQ multiplex PCR; TCRdb has only the in-frame clones, and not every one. Clonal size and the V and J genes are those of that table, whereas D and trimming came from the DNA. The table has tens of thousands of clones, roughly 87% seen once. This clonotype was sampled from a woman in her forties or fifties with acute or convalescent COVID-19. The rearrangement joins TRBV28 to TRBJ1-5, with 7 bases lining up with TRBD1. The specimen was peripheral blood. The CDR3 nucleotides read TGTGCCAGCAGTGGCACCGGGACAGAATCCCAAGGGGTCAATCAGCCCCAGCATTTT. Translated, it gives CASSGTGTESQGVNQPQHF.